This TCR beta chain was documented in a study of blood T cell repertoires in COVID-19. Study-level background: Samples came from the United States, Italy and Spain, spanning acute and convalescent COVID-19. PBMCs, B-cell-depleted T cells, or T cells provided the cDNA or gDNA that made up the material.

Enrolment of Seattle patients took place during active infection, and they were followed longitudinally. Authors' data handling: Estimation of nucleated cell counts relied on the amplification of reference gene primers. TCRdb keeps only in-frame clones here, not all; method: immunoSEQ multiplex PCR. The V and J calls and the clone size are those of that table, but D and trimming were determined from the DNA. The sample shows approximately 300,000 clones, nearly 90% of them seen only once. This TCR was sampled from a woman aged 40 to 55 with COVID-19, enrolled during active disease. Sequences were obtained from peripheral blood.

The chain's CDR3 is CASNIGGDGSYEQYF. CDR3 DNA sequence: TGCGCCAGCAATATCGGGGGAGACGGCTCCTACGAGCAGTACTTC. The gene calls are TRBV5-1 and TRBJ2-7; TRBD2 might be the D (6 bases). Germline values: CDR1 SGHRS, CDR2 YFSETQ. This CDR3 has 15 residues. The germline V and J ends were trimmed by 6 bases and 0 bases, with 16 bases remaining between them.